These T cell receptor beta chains were read from a single sample in a study of post-analysis software for immune sequencing data. TCRdb reanalysed the PCR reads using MiXCR and keeps one entry per CDR3 protein. The table records more than 350,000 distinct CDR3 sequences, roughly 38% of them present only once. The sample comprised blood. These receptors all come from a girl aged 2-10 years with multiple sclerosis. Each CDR3 is given with its conserved first and last residue. The D gene is left open where the match is weak. The size entry is marked missing in some rows and otherwise reads once, few, many or a size class.

v_gene: TRBV27
j_gene: TRBJ2-3
d_gene: TRBD2
abundance: few
len: 15
CDR3aa: CASSFLAGITDTQYF
CDR3nt: TGTGCCAGCAGTTTCCTAGCGGGAATCACAGATACGCAGTATTTT

v_gene: TRBV10-3
j_gene: TRBJ2-5
d_gene: .
abundance: few
len: 14
CDR3aa: CAISFGGREETQYF
CDR3nt: TGTGCCATCAGTTTTGGGGGGCGCGAGGAGACCCAGTACTTC

v_gene: TRBV6-6
j_gene: TRBJ1-1
d_gene: .
abundance: once
len: 14
CDR3aa: CASIDSGTSTKAFF
CDR3nt: TGTGCCAGCATCGACAGTGGGACTTCAACAAAAGCTTTCTTT

v_gene: TRBV11-2
j_gene: TRBJ2-1
d_gene: TRBD2
abundance: few
len: 12
CDR3aa: CASSLAGLGQFF
CDR3nt: TGTGCCAGCAGCTTAGCGGGACTAGGACAGTTCTTC

v_gene: TRBV6-5
j_gene: TRBJ1-2
d_gene: .
abundance: .
len: 14
CDR3aa: CASSRAGANYGYTF
CDR3nt: TGTGCCAGCTCCCGGGCGGGGGCTAACTATGGCTACACCTTC

v_gene: TRBV6-5
j_gene: TRBJ2-7
d_gene: .
abundance: .
len: 13
CDR3aa: CASSYSTDTEQYF
CDR3nt: TGTGCCAGCAGTTACTCGACCGACACGGAGCAGTACTTC

v_gene: TRBV2
j_gene: TRBJ2-3
d_gene: .
abundance: .
len: 17
CDR3aa: CASRLEGPISSTDTQYF
CDR3nt: TGTGCCAGCAGATTAGAGGGGCCAATTTCTAGCACAGATACGCAGTATTTT

v_gene: TRBV9
j_gene: TRBJ2-5
d_gene: .
abundance: .
len: 14
CDR3aa: CASSVETSRETQYF
CDR3nt: TGTGCCAGCAGCGTAGAGACTAGTCGGGAGACCCAGTACTTC

v_gene: TRBV29-1
j_gene: TRBJ2-7
d_gene: .
abundance: few
len: 16
CDR3aa: CSVEDPSSGVGYEQYF
CDR3nt: TGCAGCGTTGAAGATCCATCCTCTGGGGTCGGCTACGAGCAGTACTTC

v_gene: TRBV12-3/TRBV12-4
j_gene: TRBJ1-1
d_gene: TRBD1
abundance: once
len: 17
CDR3aa: CASSPGTGIRANTEAFF
CDR3nt: TGTGCCAGCAGTCCCGGGACAGGAATCAGGGCGAACACTGAAGCTTTCTTT

v_gene: TRBV11-2
j_gene: TRBJ2-5
d_gene: TRBD2
abundance: .
len: 16
CDR3aa: CASSGPGTSGYNEQYF
CDR3nt: TGTGCCAGCAGCGGCCCGGGGACTAGCGGTTACAATGAGCAGTACTTC

v_gene: TRBV7-4
j_gene: TRBJ2-6
d_gene: TRBD1
abundance: .
len: 19
CDR3aa: CASSFPDRLKSSGANVLTF
CDR3nt: TGTGCCAGCAGCTTCCCGGACAGGCTAAAGAGCTCTGGGGCCAACGTCCTGACTTTC

v_gene: TRBV21-1
j_gene: TRBJ1-1
d_gene: .
abundance: .
len: 17
CDR3aa: CASSKAQGRDSYTEAFF
CDR3nt: TGTGCCAGCAGCAAAGCGCAGGGGCGGGACAGCTACACTGAAGCTTTCTTT

v_gene: TRBV29-1
j_gene: TRBJ2-3
d_gene: TRBD2
abundance: few
len: 16
CDR3aa: CSVEARSGDSTDTQYF
CDR3nt: TGCAGCGTTGAAGCCAGGAGCGGGGATAGCACAGATACGCAGTATTTT

v_gene: TRBV14
j_gene: TRBJ1-6
d_gene: .
abundance: few
len: 13
CDR3aa: CASSQLRDSPLHF
CDR3nt: TGTGCCAGCAGCCAACTCAGGGATTCACCCCTCCACTTT

v_gene: TRBV5-1
j_gene: TRBJ2-7
d_gene: .
abundance: few
len: 14
CDR3aa: CASSLGSGPYEQYF
CDR3nt: TGCGCCAGCAGCTTGGGAAGCGGCCCCTACGAGCAGTACTTC

v_gene: TRBV29-1
j_gene: TRBJ2-5
d_gene: TRBD2
abundance: .
len: 13
CDR3aa: CSVGGLAKETQYF
CDR3nt: TGCAGCGTCGGGGGACTAGCCAAAGAGACCCAGTACTTC

v_gene: TRBV3-1
j_gene: TRBJ1-2
d_gene: .
abundance: .
len: 12
CDR3aa: CASRTAGYGYTF
CDR3nt: TGTGCCAGCAGGACCGCGGGCTATGGCTACACCTTC

v_gene: TRBV29-1
j_gene: TRBJ2-5
d_gene: TRBD1
abundance: .
len: 14
CDR3aa: CSVEGVMGQREQYF
CDR3nt: TGCAGCGTTGAGGGTGTGATGGGACAGAGGGAGCAGTACTTC

v_gene: TRBV27
j_gene: TRBJ1-2
d_gene: TRBD1
abundance: .
len: 12
CDR3aa: CASSTTGNGYTF
CDR3nt: TGTGCCAGCAGTACGACAGGGAATGGCTACACCTTC

v_gene: TRBV7-9
j_gene: TRBJ1-1
d_gene: .
abundance: .
len: 11
CDR3aa: CASKLNTEAFF
CDR3nt: TGTGCCAGCAAGCTTAACACTGAAGCTTTCTTT

v_gene: TRBV18
j_gene: TRBJ1-4
d_gene: TRBD1
abundance: once
len: 16
CDR3aa: CAGSPNRGARFEKRFF
CDR3nt: TGTGCCGGCTCACCCAACAGGGGCGCTCGTTTTGAAAAACGGTTTTTT

v_gene: TRBV7-2
j_gene: TRBJ2-4
d_gene: .
abundance: few
len: 14
CDR3aa: CASSRGGAGDIQYF
CDR3nt: TGTGCCAGCAGCCGTGGGGGGGCGGGTGACATTCAGTACTTC